Below are 28 T cell receptor beta chains sequenced from a single sample in a study of cytomegalovirus exposure and HLA in healthy donors. The PCR employed 60 Vbeta primers together with 13 Jbeta primers. The table came from immunoSEQ multiplex PCR; TCRdb's copy has only in-frame clones and leaves some out. The sample holds about 220,000 clones, almost 80% seen once. Sequencing used PBMCs. The receptor source for this set is a male donor in good health and CMV-seronegative.

The chain joins TRBV29-1 to TRBJ1-2; TRBD1 agrees at 8 bases. The junction had 15 bases not matched to a gene; V was cut back by 5 bases and J by 4 bases. This CDR3 contains 16 residues. Per germline, CDR1 SQVTM and CDR2 ANQGSEA. The CDR3 loop reads CSVFVAGGAGSYGYTF. The CDR3 nucleotides read TGCAGCGTTTTCGTGGCAGGGGGCGCGGGAAGCTATGGCTACACCTTC. Drawing the rest from reference TRBV29-1 and TRBJ1-2, the complete variable domain is SAVISQKPSRDICQRGTSLTIQCQVDSQVTMMFWYRQQPGQSLTLIATANQGSEATYESGFVIDKFPISRPNLTFSTLTVSNMSPEDSSIYLCSVFVAGGAGSYGYTFGSGTRLTVV.

The chain is built from TRBV16 and TRBJ2-6; maybe TRBD2 (6 bases). CDR3 length: 14 amino acids. In germline, CDR1 is KGHSY, CDR2 FQNENV. V lost 10 bases to trimming and J lost 2 bases, with 12 bases between them. CDR3: CATGGGTGANVLTF. DNA for the CDR3: TGTGCCACCGGTGGCGGGACTGGGGCCAACGTCCTGACTTTC.

The genes are TRBV6-5 and TRBJ1-1; TRBD1 agrees at 8 bases. Looked up from germline, CDR1 is MNHEY and CDR2 is SVGAGI. CDR3 length: 15 residues. Unmatched junction bases numbered 3, after V lost 2 bases and J lost 1 base. In DNA form, the CDR3 reads TGTGCCAGCAGTTACGCCGGACAGGGGAACACTGAAGCTTTCTTT. As protein: CASSYAGQGNTEAFF.

The genes are TRBV4-1 and TRBJ2-7, with D possibly TRBD1 on 5 matching bases. This CDR3 has 13 amino acids. Looked up from germline, CDR1 is MGHRA and CDR2 is YSYEKL. The V end lost 1 base, the J end lost 4 bases, and 8 bases lay between the germline ends. CDR3 loop: CASSQVGAYEQYF. CDR3 DNA sequence: TGCGCCAGCAGCCAAGTAGGGGCGTACGAGCAGTACTTC.

In nucleotides, the CDR3 is TGTGCCAGCAGCTTCGGACCAGGGGTCCATGAGCAGTTCTTC. Its translation: CASSFGPGVHEQFF. This chain links TRBV9 with TRBJ2-1; D is possibly TRBD1 (6 bases). The CDR3 is made up of 14 amino acids. Germline assignment: CDR1 SGDLS and CDR2 YYNGEE. Trimming removed 4 bases at V and 8 bases at J, with 16 bases between.

About this clone: This specimen includes other DNA sequences encoding the same CDR3. The gene calls are TRBV6-1 and TRBJ2-5; tentative D call: TRBD1 (6 bases). Trimming removed 2 bases at V and 5 bases at J, with 9 bases between. CDR3 size: 13 residues. CDR1 MNHNS and CDR2 SASEGT come from the germline V gene. The CDR3 protein is CASSERGGETQYF. The CDR3 DNA reads as TGTGCCAGCAGTGAACGAGGGGGTGAGACCCAGTACTTC.

This sequence joins TRBV19 and TRBJ1-1; D may be TRBD1 (6 bases). Germline assignment: CDR1 LNHDA and CDR2 SQIVND (reference sequence). CDR3 size: 13 residues. V was cut by 5 bases and J by 2 bases, with 9 bases left in between. The CDR3 protein is CASSLDSNTEAFF. DNA for the CDR3: TGTGCCAGTAGTTTGGACAGTAACACTGAAGCTTTCTTT.

V and J are TRBV6-6 and TRBJ1-1; TRBD1 aligns across 11 bases. The CDR3 runs 15 residues. CDR1 and CDR2 from the germline V gene are MNHNY and SVGAGI (reference sequence). Losses at the gene ends were 4 bases for V and 5 bases for J; bases not matched to a gene: 6. CDR3 in amino acids: CASSLGQGVKTEAFF. CDR3 coding DNA: TGTGCCAGCAGTTTGGGACAGGGGGTAAAAACTGAAGCTTTCTTT.

This clone was picked up one time. The rearrangement uses TRBV7-2 and TRBJ2-3; maybe TRBD1 (7 bases). The germline V gene has CDR1 SGHTA and CDR2 FQGNSA. V was clipped by 1 base and J by 11 bases, with 13 bases between them. The CDR3 contains 13 residues. The CDR3 DNA follows: TGTGCCAGCAGCTTAGGGGGGGACAGTTGGCAGTATTTT. The encoded protein is CASSLGGDSWQYF. Full variable domain (missing parts from reference TRBV7-2 and TRBJ2-3): GAGVSQSPSNKVTEKGKDVELRCDPISGHTALYWYRQSLGQGLEFLIYFQGNSAPDKSGLPSDRFSAERTGGSVSTLTIQRTQQEDSAVYLCASSLGGDSWQYFGPGTRLTVL.

The CDR3 is CASSIPPDRLKLFF. CDR3 DNA sequence: TGTGCCAGTAGTATACCCCCGGACAGGTTAAAACTGTTTTTT. The chain carries TRBV19 and TRBJ1-4; 7 positions agree with TRBD1. V gave up 2 bases and J gave up 10 bases; unmatched junction bases: 7. Germline lookup yields CDR1 LNHDA and CDR2 SQIVND (reference sequence). The CDR3 is made up of 14 amino acids.

The chain uses TRBV4-1 and TRBJ2-1, with D possibly being TRBD2 (6 bases). CDR3 length: 17 amino acids. CDR1 and CDR2 (germline): MGHRA, YSYEKL. Trimming cost V 1 base and J 0 bases, with 13 bases left between them. CDR3 DNA: TGCGCCAGCAGCCAAGTCCTAGCGTGGAGCTCCTACAATGAGCAGTTCTTC. This gives the protein CASSQVLAWSSYNEQFF.

This chain uses TRBV27 with TRBJ1-4; 8 positions match TRBD1. The CDR3 extends over 15 amino acids. Germline assignment: CDR1 MNHEY and CDR2 SMNVEV (reference sequence). The junction had 5 bases not matched to a gene; V was cut back by 5 bases and J by 3 bases. CDR3 loop: CASSIRQGPNEKLFF. In nucleotides, the CDR3 is TGTGCCAGCAGTATCAGACAGGGGCCTAATGAAAAACTGTTTTTT.

V is TRBV19 and J is TRBJ2-5, with 7 nucleotides matching TRBD1. Per germline, CDR1 LNHDA and CDR2 SQIVND (reference sequence). V was pared by 4 bases and J by 5 bases, with 10 bases of the junction left unmatched. The CDR3 covers 15 residues. CDR3 region: CASSTQGGGLETQYF. The CDR3 DNA reads TGTGCCAGTAGTACGCAAGGGGGCGGCTTGGAGACCCAGTACTTC.

The chain has TRBV7-9 and TRBJ1-5, with TRBD1 as a possible D gene (6 bases). CDR3 size: 13 residues. The ends were cut back, 5 bases at V and 8 bases at J, with 13 bases in the middle. The germline gives CDR1 SEHNR, CDR2 FQNEAQ (reference sequence). This CDR3 is CASSPDSKEPQHF. DNA for the CDR3: TGTGCCAGCAGCCCGGACAGTAAGGAGCCCCAGCATTTT. The full variable domain, rest sourced from reference TRBV7-9 and TRBJ1-5, is DTGVSQNPRHKITKRGQNVTFRCDPISEHNRLYWYRQTLGQGPEFLTYFQNEAQLEKSRLLSDRFSAERPKGSFSTLEIQRTEQGDSAMYLCASSPDSKEPQHFGDGTRLSIL.

The genes are TRBV6-1 and TRBJ1-6; a possible D gene is TRBD1 (6 bases). This CDR3 is 13 amino acids long. The ends were cut back, 2 bases at V and 12 bases at J, with 11 bases in the middle. Germline CDR1 reads MNHNS; CDR2 reads SASEGT. The CDR3 DNA follows: TGTGCCAGCAGTGAACAGGGGTTGGGACCCCTCCACTTT. Its translation: CASSEQGLGPLHF.

The chain is built from TRBV2 and TRBJ2-7; TRBD2 is a possible D gene (5 bases). V was clipped by 0 bases and J by 2 bases, with 14 bases between them. The CDR3 length is 16 residues. Germline CDR1 SNHLY, CDR2 FYNNEI. The CDR3 sequence: CASSEAWVALTYEQYF. For the CDR3, the DNA is TGTGCCAGCAGTGAAGCGTGGGTAGCGTTAACCTACGAGCAGTACTTC.

V gene TRBV5-1 combines with J gene TRBJ2-3; D may be TRBD2 (6 bases). V lost 0 bases and J lost 5, with 10 bases in between. There are 14 residues in the CDR3. Germline V gives CDR1 SGHRS, CDR2 YFSETQ. CDR3 sequence (DNA): TGCGCCAGCAGCTTGGGTGGCGGGGTAGATACGCAGTATTTT. Its protein product is CASSLGGGVDTQYF.

This chain links TRBV19 with TRBJ2-5, with 9 bases fitting TRBD2. The germline V gene has CDR1 LNHDA and CDR2 SQIVND (reference sequence). The V gene end was trimmed by 5 bases and the J gene end by 2 bases; junction bases not matched to a gene: 3. This CDR3 is built from 14 residues. The CDR3 DNA reads as TGTGCCAGTAGTTCAGCGGGAGGTCAAGAGACCCAGTACTTC. Its protein is CASSSAGGQETQYF.

V gene TRBV9 combines with J gene TRBJ1-1; 7 positions agree with TRBD1. The CDR3 length is 13 residues. Looked up from germline, CDR1 is SGDLS and CDR2 is YYNGEE. The junction had 8 bases not matched to a gene; V was cut back by 8 bases and J by 4 bases. Here the CDR3 reads CASRGPGGTEAFF. DNA of the CDR3: TGTGCCAGTCGTGGGCCAGGGGGCACTGAAGCTTTCTTT.

This chain connects TRBV5-6 to TRBJ2-1; 9 bases map to TRBD1. Germline lookup yields CDR1 SGHDT and CDR2 YYEEEE. V shed 4 bases and J 8 bases; nucleotides not matched to a gene: 10. This CDR3 contains 15 residues. CDR3 sequence: CASSAGTGFIDEQFF. CDR3 DNA sequence: TGTGCCAGCAGCGCAGGGACAGGGTTTATCGATGAGCAGTTCTTC. The variable domain in full, completed from reference TRBV5-6 and TRBJ2-1, reads DAGVTQSPTHLIKTRGQQVTLRCSPKSGHDTVSWYQQALGQGPQFIFQYYEEEERQRGNFPDRFSGHQFPNYSSELNVNALLLGDSALYLCASSAGTGFIDEQFFGPGTRLTVL.

The chain has TRBV19 and TRBJ1-1, with D possibly TRBD1 on 6 matching bases. Looked up from germline, CDR1 is LNHDA and CDR2 is SQIVND (reference sequence). This CDR3 has 16 amino acids. Trimming removed 7 bases from V and 4 bases from J, with 22 bases in between. CDR3 coding DNA: TGTGCCAGTATCACGACCGGGCACAGGGTGGGCACTGAAGCTTTCTTT. It encodes CASITTGHRVGTEAFF.

The V call is TRBV2, the J call TRBJ1-1; TRBD1 matches 8 bases. This CDR3 contains 16 residues. The J segment lost 1 base and the V segment lost 3 bases, leaving 7 bases of the junction unmatched. Germline V gene data show CDR1 as SNHLY and CDR2 as FYNNEI. DNA for the CDR3: TGTGCCAGCAGTGACTCTCGGACAGGGACGAACACTGAAGCTTTCTTT. It translates to CASSDSRTGTNTEAFF.

The chain couples TRBV19 to TRBJ1-4; 7 positions agree with TRBD1. The germline V gene has CDR1 LNHDA and CDR2 SQIVND (reference sequence). There are 14 residues in the CDR3. J gave up 1 base and V 4 bases, and 0 bases lay outside the gene matches. This CDR3 reads CASSRQGTNEKLFF. Here the CDR3 DNA reads TGTGCCAGTAGTAGACAGGGAACTAATGAAAAACTGTTTTTT.

The chain recombines TRBV29-1 with TRBJ2-3; D is uncertain. The CDR3 runs 13 residues. Trimming removed 3 bases from V and 2 bases from J, with 9 bases in between. From germline, CDR1 is SQVTM and CDR2 ANQGSEA. The CDR3: CSVEGSFTDTQYF. CDR3 nucleotide sequence: TGCAGCGTTGAGGGCAGTTTCACAGATACGCAGTATTTT.

CDR3 residues: CASSRQEYSNQPQHF. CDR3 nucleotides: TGTGCCAGCAGCCGACAGGAGTATAGCAATCAGCCCCAGCATTTT. V gene TRBV5-4 combines with J gene TRBJ1-5; possible D gene TRBD1, 6 bases. Trimming took off 4 bases at V and 0 bases at J, with 11 bases between the two ends. There are 15 residues in the CDR3. Germline V gene sequence: CDR1 SGHNT, CDR2 YYREEE (reference sequence).

The chain has TRBV11-3 and TRBJ1-5; the match to TRBD1 covers 8 bases. This CDR3 is built from 15 residues. Germline CDR1 is SGHNT and CDR2 is YENEEA. Germline trimming cut 6 bases from V and 4 bases from J; bases unmatched to any gene: 8. CDR3 loop: CASSTRQGRNQPQHF. CDR3 DNA: TGTGCCAGCAGTACCCGACAGGGGCGGAATCAGCCCCAGCATTTT. Full variable domain (remainder filled in from reference TRBV11-3 and TRBJ1-5): EAGVVQSPRYKIIEKKQPVAFWCNPISGHNTLYWYLQNLGQGPELLIRYENEEAVDDSQLPKDRFSAERLKGVDSTLKIQPAELGDSAVYLCASSTRQGRNQPQHFGDGTRLSIL.

A few counts support this clone. The chain joins TRBV4-2 to TRBJ1-5; 11 positions match TRBD1. The CDR3 length is 15 residues. J lost 6 bases, V lost 1 base, and 2 bases had no gene match. CDR1 is LGHNA and CDR2 is YNFKEQ in the germline V gene. The CDR3 loop reads CASSQAGTGGQPQHF. The CDR3 DNA reads TGTGCCAGCAGCCAAGCTGGGACAGGGGGTCAGCCCCAGCATTTT.

The chain is built from TRBV4-3 and TRBJ1-2; D remains unclear. The CDR3 contains 18 residues. Germline V gives CDR1 LGHNA, CDR2 YSLEER. The V and J ends lost 0 bases and 5 bases respectively, with 22 bases between them. Here the CDR3 reads CASSQDREGTAWEYGYTF. In DNA form, the CDR3 reads TGCGCCAGCAGCCAAGATCGGGAGGGAACAGCCTGGGAGTATGGCTACACCTTC.